These T cell receptor beta chains were read from a single sample in a study of blood T cell repertoires in COVID-19. Assay used: immunoSEQ multiplex PCR; TCRdb lists only in-frame clones, some missing. The data show 250,000 to 350,000 clones, 75% to 90% seen once. Sequencing was performed on peripheral blood. The receptors originated from a woman aged 60-75 years with acute or convalescent COVID-19. Each CDR3 is given with its conserved first and last residue. A D gene is named only where the DNA matches it firmly. Rows may omit the clone size; those that give it use once, few, many or a size class.

d_gene: TRBD2
abundance: -
j_gene: TRBJ2-2
v_gene: TRBV5-1
CDR3nt: TGCGCCAGCAGCTTGCAACTAGCGGGGGACGTCGGGGAGCTGTTTTTT
CDR3aa: CASSLQLAGDVGELFF

d_gene: -
abundance: -
j_gene: TRBJ2-7
v_gene: TRBV19
CDR3nt: TGTGCCAGTGGGGCTCATTCTTCCTACGAGCAGTACTTC
CDR3aa: CASGAHSSYEQYF

d_gene: -
abundance: -
j_gene: TRBJ1-5
v_gene: TRBV28
CDR3nt: TGTGCCAGCAGCATCTCTACGGGGTTCTATAGCAATCAGCCCCAGCATTTT
CDR3aa: CASSISTGFYSNQPQHF

d_gene: TRBD1
abundance: -
j_gene: TRBJ1-6
v_gene: TRBV19
CDR3nt: TGTGCCAGTAGTTCGACAGGGTCGGGGAATTCACCCCTCCACTTT
CDR3aa: CASSSTGSGNSPLHF

d_gene: TRBD1
abundance: -
j_gene: TRBJ1-1
v_gene: TRBV6-5
CDR3nt: TGTGCCAGCAGTCCGCAGGGACAGGGTGTTTGGAGCGCTTTCTTT
CDR3aa: CASSPQGQGVWSAFF

d_gene: -
abundance: -
j_gene: TRBJ1-1
v_gene: TRBV6-2/TRBV6-3
CDR3nt: TGTGCCAGCAGTTACCAGCGAAATACTGAAGCTTTCTTT
CDR3aa: CASSYQRNTEAFF

d_gene: TRBD1
abundance: -
j_gene: TRBJ2-1
v_gene: TRBV11-3
CDR3nt: TGTGCCAGCAGCTTCGAGACAGGGGCAAATGAGCAGTTCTTC
CDR3aa: CASSFETGANEQFF

d_gene: -
abundance: -
j_gene: TRBJ1-6
v_gene: TRBV24-1
CDR3nt: TGTGCCACCAGTGATCAGACTTCTAATTCACCCCTCCACTTT
CDR3aa: CATSDQTSNSPLHF

d_gene: TRBD2
abundance: -
j_gene: TRBJ2-1
v_gene: TRBV7-8
CDR3nt: TGTGCCAGCAGCTTAGTCCTGGCGGGAGTGGGTGGGCAGTTCTTC
CDR3aa: CASSLVLAGVGGQFF

d_gene: -
abundance: -
j_gene: TRBJ1-6
v_gene: TRBV19
CDR3nt: TGTGCCAGTAGACAGGGACACCTGAATAATTCACCCCTCCACTTT
CDR3aa: CASRQGHLNNSPLHF

d_gene: TRBD2
abundance: -
j_gene: TRBJ2-2
v_gene: TRBV13
CDR3nt: TGTGCCAGCAGCGATCCGGGACTAGGTCTTTCCGGGGAGCTGTTTTTT
CDR3aa: CASSDPGLGLSGELFF

d_gene: TRBD2
abundance: -
j_gene: TRBJ2-1
v_gene: TRBV28
CDR3nt: TGTGCCAGCACCGAACGGGGTGGGGCTAGCGGGAGGTACAATGAGCAGTTCTTC
CDR3aa: CASTERGGASGRYNEQFF

d_gene: -
abundance: -
j_gene: TRBJ1-1
v_gene: TRBV6-2/TRBV6-3
CDR3nt: TGTGCCAGCAGTTTGGGCATGAACACTGAAGCTTTCTTT
CDR3aa: CASSLGMNTEAFF

d_gene: -
abundance: -
j_gene: TRBJ2-2
v_gene: TRBV7-9
CDR3nt: TGTGCCAGCAGCCCGGAGGGGCAGGGGGGATACCGGGAGCTGTTTTTT
CDR3aa: CASSPEGQGGYRELFF

d_gene: TRBD1
abundance: -
j_gene: TRBJ2-7
v_gene: TRBV27
CDR3nt: TGTGCCAGCAGTCTTCCGGGACAGGGCAGCGAGCAGTACTTC
CDR3aa: CASSLPGQGSEQYF

d_gene: -
abundance: -
j_gene: TRBJ2-7
v_gene: TRBV11-3
CDR3nt: TGTGCCAGCAGCCCCCGGGGAGCCTACGAGCAGTACTTC
CDR3aa: CASSPRGAYEQYF

d_gene: -
abundance: -
j_gene: TRBJ2-1
v_gene: TRBV5-8
CDR3nt: TGTGCCAGCAGCTTGGATGGGGGCACCTACAATGAGCAGTTCTTC
CDR3aa: CASSLDGGTYNEQFF

d_gene: TRBD1
abundance: -
j_gene: TRBJ1-1
v_gene: TRBV5-5
CDR3nt: TGTGCCAGCAGCAGCTTCGGGACAGGGATGAACACTGAAGCTTTCTTT
CDR3aa: CASSSFGTGMNTEAFF

d_gene: TRBD1
abundance: -
j_gene: TRBJ1-3
v_gene: TRBV9
CDR3nt: TGTGCCAGCAGCTCGACAGGGGCTGGAAACACCATATATTTT
CDR3aa: CASSSTGAGNTIYF

d_gene: -
abundance: -
j_gene: TRBJ1-4
v_gene: TRBV4-2
CDR3nt: TGTGCCAGCAGCCAAGCCCCTTCCGGAGGTGCAACTAATGAAAAACTGTTTTTT
CDR3aa: CASSQAPSGGATNEKLFF

d_gene: TRBD2
abundance: many
j_gene: TRBJ2-1
v_gene: TRBV11-3
CDR3nt: TGTGCCAGCAGCTTAGATACGGCGGGAGCTAGTGAGCAGTTCTTC
CDR3aa: CASSLDTAGASEQFF

d_gene: -
abundance: -
j_gene: TRBJ1-2
v_gene: TRBV5-4
CDR3nt: TGTGCCAGCAGCTTGGACAGCTATGGCTACACCTTC
CDR3aa: CASSLDSYGYTF

d_gene: TRBD2
abundance: -
j_gene: TRBJ2-3
v_gene: TRBV27
CDR3nt: TGTGCCAGCAGTTTACTCATAGCGGGGGGGACAGATACGCAGTATTTT
CDR3aa: CASSLLIAGGTDTQYF

d_gene: -
abundance: -
j_gene: TRBJ2-5
v_gene: TRBV18
CDR3nt: TGTGCCAGCTCACCCCCCCAGGGCCGCCAAGAGACCCAGTACTTC
CDR3aa: CASSPPQGRQETQYF

d_gene: -
abundance: few
j_gene: TRBJ2-7
v_gene: TRBV25-1
CDR3nt: TGTGCCAGCAGTCGAGAAGACGGGTCCTACGAGCAGTACTTC
CDR3aa: CASSREDGSYEQYF

d_gene: -
abundance: -
j_gene: TRBJ1-2
v_gene: TRBV4-2
CDR3nt: TGTGCCAGCAGCCAGGCACCCGGGTCCAACTATGGCTACACCTTC
CDR3aa: CASSQAPGSNYGYTF

d_gene: -
abundance: -
j_gene: TRBJ2-2
v_gene: TRBV18
CDR3nt: TGTGCCAGCTCACCATCAGGGTCCGGGGAGCTGTTTTTT
CDR3aa: CASSPSGSGELFF

d_gene: -
abundance: -
j_gene: TRBJ1-6
v_gene: TRBV25-1
CDR3nt: TGTGCCAGCAGTAGACGGGGGGATAATTCACCCCTCCACTTT
CDR3aa: CASSRRGDNSPLHF

d_gene: TRBD1
abundance: once
j_gene: TRBJ1-5
v_gene: TRBV18
CDR3nt: TGTGCCAGCTCCTCGGGGACAGGGCCCAATCAGCCCCAGCATTTT
CDR3aa: CASSSGTGPNQPQHF

d_gene: TRBD1
abundance: -
j_gene: TRBJ1-4
v_gene: TRBV6-5
CDR3nt: TGTGCCAGCAAGGAGGGACAGGGTGCTAATGAAAAACTGTTTTTT
CDR3aa: CASKEGQGANEKLFF

d_gene: TRBD1
abundance: -
j_gene: TRBJ1-4
v_gene: TRBV18
CDR3nt: TGTGCCAGCTCACCGGGACAGGGGTCTTATGAAAAACTGTTTTTT
CDR3aa: CASSPGQGSYEKLFF

d_gene: -
abundance: -
j_gene: TRBJ1-2
v_gene: TRBV28
CDR3nt: TGTGCCAGCAGTTTGTTGGCCTATGGCTACACCTTC
CDR3aa: CASSLLAYGYTF

d_gene: TRBD1
abundance: -
j_gene: TRBJ2-1
v_gene: TRBV27
CDR3nt: TGTGCCAGCAGTTGGGGGCAACAGGGGGCAGGAAATGAGCAGTTCTTC
CDR3aa: CASSWGQQGAGNEQFF

d_gene: -
abundance: -
j_gene: TRBJ2-1
v_gene: TRBV19
CDR3nt: TGTGCCAGTACTAGGATAGGTGATGAGCAGTTCTTC
CDR3aa: CASTRIGDEQFF

d_gene: -
abundance: few
j_gene: TRBJ1-1
v_gene: TRBV6-5
CDR3nt: TGTGCCAGCAGTTCGCGCCTTACTGAAGCTTTCTTT
CDR3aa: CASSSRLTEAFF

d_gene: TRBD1
abundance: -
j_gene: TRBJ1-2
v_gene: TRBV29-1
CDR3nt: TGCAGCGTTGGGACAGGGCGGGTAAATGGCTACACCTTC
CDR3aa: CSVGTGRVNGYTF

d_gene: TRBD1
abundance: once
j_gene: TRBJ1-1
v_gene: TRBV15
CDR3nt: TGTGCCACCAGCTACTCAAGGGGGCGCGGGAACACTGAAGCTTTCTTT
CDR3aa: CATSYSRGRGNTEAFF

d_gene: -
abundance: -
j_gene: TRBJ1-4
v_gene: TRBV25-1
CDR3nt: TGTGCCAGCAGTGATCACTTACCTCGGACAGCAACTAATGAAAAACTGTTTTTT
CDR3aa: CASSDHLPRTATNEKLFF

d_gene: -
abundance: -
j_gene: TRBJ1-1
v_gene: TRBV30
CDR3nt: TGTGCCTGGAGTGTCTCCTTTACAGGGAACACTGAAGCTTTCTTT
CDR3aa: CAWSVSFTGNTEAFF

d_gene: -
abundance: -
j_gene: TRBJ2-2
v_gene: TRBV5-4
CDR3nt: TGTGCCAGCAGCTCAGCAGGGGGGTCGAACACCGGGGAGCTGTTTTTT
CDR3aa: CASSSAGGSNTGELFF

d_gene: -
abundance: -
j_gene: TRBJ1-6
v_gene: TRBV6-1
CDR3nt: TGTGCCAGCAGTGAAGTACAGGGTAGTTCACCCCTCCACTTT
CDR3aa: CASSEVQGSSPLHF

d_gene: -
abundance: once
j_gene: TRBJ2-7
v_gene: TRBV4-2
CDR3nt: TGTGCCAGCAGCCAAGAAGTAATTAGCTCCTACGAGCAGTACTTC
CDR3aa: CASSQEVISSYEQYF

d_gene: TRBD1
abundance: -
j_gene: TRBJ2-7
v_gene: TRBV29-1
CDR3nt: TGCAGCGTAGCGGTTGGGACAGGGGCCCGCGAGCAGTACTTC
CDR3aa: CSVAVGTGAREQYF

d_gene: TRBD2
abundance: -
j_gene: TRBJ2-3
v_gene: TRBV27
CDR3nt: TGTGCCAGCAGCCGGGAGGTGGCAGATACGCAGTATTTT
CDR3aa: CASSREVADTQYF

d_gene: -
abundance: once
j_gene: TRBJ1-5
v_gene: TRBV10-3
CDR3nt: TGTGCCATCAGTGAGTCTCACAGGGTGCAGCCCCAGCATTTT
CDR3aa: CAISESHRVQPQHF

d_gene: TRBD2
abundance: -
j_gene: TRBJ2-1
v_gene: TRBV3-1/TRBV3-2
CDR3nt: TGTGCCAGCAGCAGACCGACTAGCGGGGGGACCTACAATGAGCAGTTCTTC
CDR3aa: CASSRPTSGGTYNEQFF